These 32 T cell receptor beta chains were sequenced from one sample in a study of glioma-infiltrating T cells. TCR alpha and beta CDR3 regions were amplified from RNA using iRepertoire nested multiplex PCR. In TCRdb, the multiplex PCR reads were re-called with MiXCR into one record per CDR3 protein. This repertoire shows approximately 120,000 distinct CDR3 sequences, roughly 23% found once; its top ten account for nearly 15%. What was sequenced was glioma tissue, nonneoplastic brain tissue, or PBMCs (not recorded which). These receptors originate from a human donor with low-grade glioma or glioblastoma, undergoing nonglioma brain surgery, or in good health (not recorded which).

This clonotype was seen many times. The CDR3 DNA is TGTGCCAGCAGTGCGGGGTCCGCGGCCCTAGACGAGCAGTACTTC. It codes for CASSAGSAALDEQYF. J is TRBJ2-7 and V is TRBV6-1, with D perhaps matching TRBD2 (5 bases). The germline CDR1 and CDR2 sequences are MNHNS and SASEGT. This CDR3 region has 15 residues. V lost 4 bases, J lost 5 bases, and 18 bases lay in between.

In this sample, this clonotype turned up many times. CDR3 region: CASSLRLTSGSRDEQYF. CDR3 bases: TGTGCCAGCAGCCTCCGACTCACTAGCGGGAGTAGAGACGAGCAGTACTTC. V and J are TRBV14 and TRBJ2-7; TRBD2 matches 11 bases. V gave up 4 bases and J gave up 5 bases; unmatched junction bases: 13. Germline loops: CDR1 SGHDN, CDR2 FVKESK. There are 17 residues in the CDR3.

Worth noting for this clonotype: The junction and the germline gene differ at one end; a read error may be behind it. This chain's CDR3 is CASSLNGAYYGQYF. CDR3 in DNA: TGTGCCAGCAGCTTAAATGGGGCATACTACGGGCAGTACTTC. The chain combines TRBV7-6 with TRBJ2-7; D is possibly TRBD1 (5 bases). The V gene's germline CDR1 is SGHVS and CDR2 FNYEAQ. CDR3 length equals 14 residues.

This clonotype was recorded at least ten times. V and J are TRBV2 and TRBJ1-2; TRBD1 is a possible D gene (6 bases). This CDR3 has 13 amino acids. The germline V and J ends were trimmed by 5 bases and 6 bases, with 13 bases remaining between them. Germline CDR1 SNHLY, CDR2 FYNNEI. The CDR3 DNA follows: TGTGCCAGCAGTATAGAACAGGGTAATGGCTACACCTTC. Protein: CASSIEQGNGYTF.

V and J are TRBV7-9 and TRBJ1-2; no clear D gene. The V gene's germline CDR1 is SEHNR and CDR2 FQNEAQ (reference sequence). This CDR3 has 16 amino acids. V was clipped by 0 bases and J by 0 bases, with 11 bases between them. CDR3 residues: CASSLAYQTANYGYTF. The CDR3 DNA reads TGTGCCAGCAGCTTAGCGTACCAAACAGCTAACTATGGCTACACCTTC.

This clonotype was seen repeatedly, ten times or more. The DNA for the CDR3 is TGTGCCAGCAGTTCAGGACCTAACTATGGCTACACCTTC. Protein sequence: CASSSGPNYGYTF. The chain couples TRBV27 to TRBJ1-2; D remains ambiguous. Germline CDR1 is MNHEY and CDR2 is SMNVEV (reference sequence). The germline V and J ends were trimmed by 4 bases and 0 bases, with 6 bases remaining between them. CDR3 length equals 13 residues.

Concerning this clonotype itself: A read error may explain this, as a much larger clone is one base away. The chain links TRBV4-2 to TRBJ2-7; 7 bases align to TRBD2. This CDR3 is built from 16 residues. Germline values: CDR1 LGHNA, CDR2 YNFKEQ. CDR3 nucleotides: TGTGCCAGCCGCCAAGGTATCGAGCGGGGAACCTACGAGCAGTACTTC. It is translated as CASRQGIERGTYEQYF.

This clonotype showed up many times. V is TRBV12-3 or TRBV12-4 and J is TRBJ2-1, with D maybe TRBD2 (6 bases). V was shortened by 3 bases and J by 4 bases, with 13 bases between the two germline ends. The CDR3 extends over 15 amino acids. The CDR3 protein is CASSFGGPGYNEQFF. In DNA, the CDR3 is TGTGCCAGCAGTTTCGGGGGTCCGGGATACAATGAGCAGTTCTTC.

J is TRBJ2-7 and V is TRBV11-2; TRBD2 aligns across 9 bases. Germline loops: CDR1 SGHAT, CDR2 FQNNGV. The CDR3 has 15 residues. The J segment lost 1 base and the V segment lost 5 bases, leaving 6 bases of the junction unmatched. The CDR3 is CASSAEAGGSYEQYF. The CDR3 nucleotides are TGTGCCAGCAGCGCTGAAGCGGGAGGTTCCTACGAGCAGTACTTC.

To note about this clonotype: This sequence may be a read error, since a much larger clone differs from it by one base. The V call is TRBV24-1, the J call TRBJ2-1; D remains ambiguous. V was clipped by 5 bases and J by 8 bases, with 12 bases between them. The CDR3 extends over 13 amino acids. Germline V CDR1 and CDR2: KGHDR, SFDVKD. The CDR3 spells CATSVAGVYEQFF. The CDR3 DNA is TGTGCCACCAGTGTTGCTGGGGTATATGAGCAGTTCTTC.

This clonotype was picked up many times. The chain has TRBV6-1 and TRBJ2-3, with TRBD2 matching 12 bases. CDR3 length equals 18 residues. Germline V gives CDR1 MNHNS, CDR2 SASEGT. The ends lost 5 bases at V and 2 bases at J; junction bases unmatched: 11. DNA for the CDR3: TGTGCCAGCAGTATGACTAGCGGGAGAGGTGTCGCCACAGATACGCAGTATTTT. It translates to CASSMTSGRGVATDTQYF.

The chain combines TRBV27 with TRBJ2-1; a possible D gene is TRBD2 (6 bases). The ends were cut back, 3 bases at V and 4 bases at J, with 13 bases in the middle. This CDR3 has 15 residues. Germline CDR1 and CDR2: MNHEY and SMNVEV (reference sequence). This CDR3 is CASSLRLVEYNEQFF. The CDR3 DNA reads as TGTGCCAGCAGTTTGCGACTAGTGGAGTACAATGAGCAGTTCTTC.

A word on this clonotype: A read error may be the cause here, since a much bigger clone is one base away. The chain has TRBV24-1 and TRBJ2-7; D might be TRBD2 (5 bases). The CDR3 runs 14 residues. The V gene's germline CDR1 is KGHDR and CDR2 SFDVKD. V was cut by 4 bases and J by 4 bases, with 13 bases left in between. The CDR3 DNA reads TGTGCCACCAGTGACCGGGGTTCCGGATACGAGCAGTACTTC. Translating it yields CATSDRGSGYEQYF.

This clonotype was observed a handful of times. A clone one base away is much larger, so this may be a read error. V and J are TRBV7-2 and TRBJ2-6; no firm D call. The germline CDR1 and CDR2 sequences are SGHTA and FQGNSA. The CDR3 loop spans 14 amino acids. The CDR3 sequence is CASRLGTGANVLTF. The CDR3 nucleotides read TGTGCCAGCCGCTTAGGAACTGGGGCCAACGTCCTGACTTTC.

This clonotype was observed many times. The chain carries TRBV19 and TRBJ2-7; the D gene is possibly TRBD2 (6 bases). Germline CDR1 is LNHDA and CDR2 is SQIVND (reference sequence). The CDR3 is 13 amino acids. Trimming cost V 5 bases and J 4 bases, with 12 bases left between them. CDR3 sequence reads: CASSEFAGYEQYF. Written as DNA, the CDR3 is TGTGCCAGTAGTGAATTCGCGGGGTACGAGCAGTACTTC.

This chain connects TRBV3-1 to TRBJ2-7; 9 positions match TRBD2. This CDR3 is built from 16 residues. Germline V gives CDR1 LGHDT, CDR2 YNNKEL (reference sequence). J gave up 1 base and V 3 bases, and 7 bases lay outside the gene matches. Here the CDR3 DNA reads TGTGCCAGCAGCCAGGGCCTAGCGGGATGGTCCTACGAGCAGTACTTC. This translates into CASSQGLAGWSYEQYF.

In the case of this clonotype: A much larger clonotype is one base distant, so this may be a read error. J is TRBJ2-7 and V is TRBV6-6; possible D gene TRBD2, 5 bases. Germline-derived CDR1 and CDR2 are MNHNY and SVGAGI (reference sequence). Between the trimmed V and J ends, which lost 4 bases and 0 bases, there was a span of 19 bases. This CDR3 is built from 17 residues. CDR3 sequence (DNA): TGTGCCAGCAGTTGCGGCACGGACTCGATCGTCTCCTACGAGCAGTACTTC. Translating gives CASSCGTDSIVSYEQYF.

In this sample, this clonotype turned up many times. The J gene is TRBJ2-1, the V gene TRBV29-1, with D uncertain. V lost 4 bases and J lost 9, with 10 bases in between. The CDR3 has 11 residues. Germline V gives CDR1 SQVTM, CDR2 ANQGSEA. CDR3 nucleotide sequence: TGCAGCGTTGGCTCCCAGTTTGAGCAGTTCTTC. This gives the protein CSVGSQFEQFF.

This clonotype appeared many times. The genes are TRBV19 and TRBJ2-3; D remains ambiguous. The CDR3 sequence is 14 residues long. Trimming took 4 bases from V and 0 from J, leaving 8 bases between them. The germline gives CDR1 LNHDA, CDR2 SQIVND (reference sequence). The CDR3 here is CASSNQPSTDTQYF. The DNA of the CDR3 is TGTGCCAGTAGTAACCAACCCAGCACAGATACGCAGTATTTT.

This clonotype was seen more than once but under ten times. The CDR3 protein is CAWSDGRDIQYF. The CDR3 DNA reads TGTGCCTGGAGTGACGGGAGGGACATTCAGTACTTC. This rearrangement joins TRBV30 to TRBJ2-4, with 8 bases lining up with TRBD2. The trim removed 1 base at V and 8 bases at J, leaving 1 base unmatched. In germline, CDR1 is GTSNPN, CDR2 SVGIG (reference sequence). CDR3 size: 12 residues.

A few counts support this clonotype. This sequence joins TRBV2 and TRBJ2-1, with 7 bases aligning to TRBD2. The CDR3 has 15 residues. Germline lookup yields CDR1 SNHLY and CDR2 FYNNEI. After removal of 6 bases from V and 2 bases from J, the junction contained 7 bases not matched to a gene. CDR3 loop: CASRTWTSPYNEQFF. The CDR3 nucleotides read TGTGCCAGCAGGACCTGGACTAGTCCCTACAATGAGCAGTTCTTC.

This clonotype was observed at least ten times. The CDR3 sequence is CASSSGQGASEQYF. In DNA, the CDR3 is TGTGCCAGCAGTTCGGGACAGGGGGCGTCTGAGCAGTACTTC. The genes are TRBV6-1 and TRBJ2-7, with 12 bases aligning to TRBD1. The CDR3 sequence is 14 residues long. The ends lost 5 bases at V and 7 bases at J; junction bases unmatched: 6. Germline values: CDR1 MNHNS, CDR2 SASEGT.

As regards this clonotype: The conserved phenylalanine or tryptophan is not found at the CDR3 terminus, so this likely reflects a read error. The chain links TRBV27 to TRBJ2-7; D uncertain. The CDR3 sequence is 14 residues long. The V and J ends lost 7 bases and 2 bases respectively, with 15 bases between them. Germline V gives CDR1 MNHEY, CDR2 SMNVEV (reference sequence). This chain's CDR3 is CASNVGNRPYEQYL. DNA of the CDR3: TGTGCCAGCAATGTGGGGAATAGGCCCTACGAGCAGTACCTC.

This clonotype was observed a few times. A much larger clone sits a single nucleotide away, making a read error possible. The chain recombines TRBV15 with TRBJ2-7, with 10 nucleotides matching TRBD1. The junction had 7 bases not matched to a gene; V was cut back by 9 bases and J by 5 bases. Per the germline V gene, CDR1 is LNHNV and CDR2 is YYDKDF (reference sequence). The CDR3 has 13 amino acids. The CDR3 reads CATLLTGGDEQYF. The CDR3 region has the DNA TGTGCCACTCTGCTGACAGGGGGCGACGAGCAGTACTTC.

This clonotype turned up a few times. A much larger clone sits a single nucleotide away, making a read error possible. The chain couples TRBV7-2 to TRBJ1-2; possible D gene TRBD1, 6 bases. This CDR3 contains 15 residues. Trimming shortened V by 5 bases and J by 5 bases, and 18 bases separated the two germline ends. In germline, CDR1 is SGHTA, CDR2 FQGNSA. The CDR3 protein is CASSANTGHPYGYTF. The CDR3 nucleotides read TGTGCCAGCAGCGCAAATACGGGACATCCTTATGGCTACACCTTC.

In the case of this clonotype: This clone may be a read error of a much larger clone one base away. This sequence joins TRBV7-9 and TRBJ2-4; 8 positions match TRBD1. The CDR3 has 19 residues. CDR1 and CDR2 from the germline V gene are SEHNR and FQNEAQ (reference sequence). CDR3 amino acids: CASSRLDYSGGGTKNIRYF. CDR3 in DNA: TGTGCCAGCAGCCGCCTAGACTATTCAGGGGGCGGGACCAAAAACATTCGGTACTTC.

A note on this clonotype: This sequence may be a read error, since a much larger clone differs from it by one base. This is likely a read error, given that the CDR3 carries no conserved phenylalanine or tryptophan at its end. This chain uses TRBV7-2 with TRBJ2-1, with 7 bases identical to TRBD1. CDR3 length: 14 residues. After removal of 6 bases from V and 4 bases from J, the junction contained 6 bases not matched to a gene. In germline, CDR1 is SGHTA, CDR2 FQGNSA. CDR3 DNA: TGTGCCAGCAGTCCTAGGACAGGATACAATGAGCAGTTCTTA. It yields the protein CASSPRTGYNEQFL.

The genes are TRBV29-1 and TRBJ2-5; D assignment may be TRBD1 or TRBD2 (5 bases each). The germline V and J ends were trimmed by 5 bases and 14 bases, with 24 bases remaining between them. CDR1 and CDR2 from the germline V gene are SQVTM and ANQGSEA. The CDR3 is 13 amino acids. Written as DNA, the CDR3 is TGCAGCGTTATCGGGACGATCGGATCCTATCCCTACTTC. Translation gives CSVIGTIGSYPYF. The whole variable domain, filled in from reference TRBV29-1 and TRBJ2-5, reads SAVISQKPSRDICQRGTSLTIQCQVDSQVTMMFWYRQQPGQSLTLIATANQGSEATYESGFVIDKFPISRPNLTFSTLTVSNMSPEDSSIYLCSVIGTIGSYPYFGPGTRLLVL.

This clonotype occurred many times. This CDR3 is CASSTQTGTLQFF. CDR3 nucleotides: TGTGCCAGCAGTACCCAAACAGGTACCCTGCAGTTCTTC. The chain combines TRBV6-1 with TRBJ2-1, with a weak D call TRBD1 (5 bases). Germline V gene lookup returns CDR1 MNHNS and CDR2 SASEGT. CDR3 length: 13 residues. V lost 5 bases and J 12 bases, leaving 17 bases between the germline ends.

This clonotype was detected ten times or more. The chain carries TRBV4-3 and TRBJ2-7, with 8 positions matching TRBD2. The junction had 10 bases not matched to a gene; V was cut back by 3 bases and J by 3 bases. Germline V gene data show CDR1 as LGHNA and CDR2 as YSLEER. The CDR3 is 16 residues long. In DNA, the CDR3 is TGCGCCAGCAGCCAGGAACAATCGGGACTAGTCTACGAGCAGTACTTC. Encoded protein: CASSQEQSGLVYEQYF.

Of note for this clonotype: A much larger clone differs from this one at a single base, so this may be a read error. V gene TRBV4-1 combines with J gene TRBJ1-4, with D unresolved. The V gene's germline CDR1 is MGHRA and CDR2 YSYEKL. The length of the CDR3 is 18 residues. The CDR3 reads CDSSQLENTRATNEKLFF. The DNA for the CDR3 is TGCGACAGCAGCCAACTAGAGAACACACGAGCAACTAATGAAAAACTGTTTTTT.

This clonotype occurred many times. V gene TRBV2 combines with J gene TRBJ2-1, with no clear D. The CDR3 runs to 16 residues. V lost 7 bases, J lost 3 bases, and 19 bases lay in between. The germline V gene encodes CDR1 SNHLY and CDR2 FYNNEI. The CDR3 DNA follows: TGTGCCAGCAACCCAGCAGGACCCATGGGCTACAATGAGCAGTTCTTC. Amino acids: CASNPAGPMGYNEQFF. The variable domain in full, completed from reference TRBV2 and TRBJ2-1, reads EPEVTQTPSHQVTQMGQEVILRCVPISNHLYFYWYRQILGQKVEFLVSFYNNEISEKSEIFDDQFSVERPDGSNFTLKIRSTKLEDSAMYFCASNPAGPMGYNEQFFGPGTRLTVL.